Listed below are T cell receptor beta chains from one sample, sequenced in a study of T cells in Graves' hyperthyroidism and ophthalmopathy. TCRdb ran MiXCR on the multiplex PCR reads and lists one entry per CDR3 protein. The data contain about 380,000 distinct CDR3 sequences, approximately 15% of them singletons. Sample: blood. These receptors came from a woman aged 55-69 years with Graves' hyperthyroidism. CDR3s include the opening cysteine and the closing phenylalanine or tryptophan. A D gene is named only where the DNA matches it firmly. Clone size appears in some rows only: once, few, many, or a class for an expanded clone.

CDR3aa	CDR3nt	d_gene	v_gene	abundance	j_gene
CASRTGSDEQYF	TGTGCCAGCAGGACAGGGTCTGACGAGCAGTACTTC	TRBD1	TRBV6-1	many	TRBJ2-7
CASSTAGTGGYEQYF	TGTGCCAGTAGTACCGCCGGGACAGGGGGCTACGAGCAGTACTTC	TRBD1	TRBV19	few	TRBJ2-7
CASSYAGRTGELFF	TGTGCCAGCAGTTATGCAGGGCGTACCGGGGAGCTGTTTTTT	-	TRBV6-2/TRBV6-3	-	TRBJ2-2
CASAPMYNEQFF	TGTGCCAGCGCCCCAATGTATAATGAGCAGTTCTTC	-	TRBV6-2/TRBV6-3	-	TRBJ2-1
CSASRGDGNQPQHF	TGCAGTGCTAGCAGAGGTGATGGCAATCAGCCCCAGCATTTT	-	TRBV20-1	many	TRBJ1-5
CASREGAGAGGYNEQFF	TGTGCCAGCAGAGAAGGGGCAGGAGCGGGAGGTTACAATGAGCAGTTCTTC	TRBD2	TRBV6-1	many	TRBJ2-1
CASSPRQGMVVGYTF	TGTGCCAGCAGCCCCCGACAGGGGATGGTGGTTGGCTACACCTTC	TRBD1	TRBV7-9	many	TRBJ1-2
CSAVLAGETDTQYF	TGCAGTGCCGTACTAGCGGGAGAGACAGATACGCAGTATTTT	TRBD2	TRBV20-1	many	TRBJ2-3
CASSHSPGGELGNQPQHF	TGTGCCAGCAGTCATTCCCCCGGAGGGGAATTAGGCAATCAGCCCCAGCATTTT	-	TRBV27	many	TRBJ1-5
CASSPPGQGWADEKLFF	TGTGCCAGCTCACCTCCGGGACAGGGTTGGGCCGATGAAAAACTGTTTTTT	TRBD1	TRBV18	-	TRBJ1-4
CASSPNNYGYTF	TGTGCCAGCAGCCCAAATAACTATGGCTACACCTTC	-	TRBV7-9	many	TRBJ1-2
CASRGGSAGELFF	TGTGCCAGCAGGGGCGGGAGCGCCGGGGAGCTGTTTTTT	TRBD2	TRBV11-2	many	TRBJ2-2
CASSLRSGNEQFF	TGTGCCAGCAGTCTCAGGAGCGGTAATGAGCAGTTCTTC	-	TRBV12-3/TRBV12-4	many	TRBJ2-1
CASSLGDRLGGETQYF	TGTGCCAGCAGCTTAGGGGACCGCTTGGGAGGAGAGACCCAGTACTTC	-	TRBV7-6	few	TRBJ2-5
CASRPLAGYNGELFF	TGTGCCAGCAGACCCCTGGCAGGGTACAACGGGGAGCTGTTTTTT	-	TRBV28	many	TRBJ2-2
CASSEPYTSTSYEQYF	TGTGCCAGCAGTGAACCCTATACTAGCACTTCCTACGAGCAGTACTTC	-	TRBV6-1	few	TRBJ2-7
CASSLAHAGAYEQYF	TGCGCCAGCAGCTTGGCTCACGCAGGGGCCTACGAGCAGTACTTC	-	TRBV9	-	TRBJ2-7
CASSFGGRAGEQYF	TGTGCCAGCAGTTTTGGCGGGAGGGCTGGCGAGCAGTACTTC	TRBD2	TRBV12-3/TRBV12-4	many	TRBJ2-7
CASRGENTGELFF	TGCGCCAGCCGGGGCGAGAACACCGGGGAGCTGTTTTTT	-	TRBV5-1	once	TRBJ2-2
CASSQGRMGETQYF	TGCGCCAGCAGTCAAGGGCGGATGGGTGAGACCCAGTACTTC	-	TRBV4-1	many	TRBJ2-5
CASRGLAHYNEQFF	TGTGCCAGCAGAGGACTAGCCCACTACAATGAGCAGTTCTTC	TRBD2	TRBV7-2	many	TRBJ2-1
CSAMGLAGVNEQYF	TGCAGTGCTATGGGACTAGCGGGAGTTAACGAGCAGTACTTC	TRBD2	TRBV20-1	many	TRBJ2-7
CASSGTSRYTGELFF	TGTGCCAGCAGTGGGACTAGCAGGTACACCGGGGAGCTGTTTTTT	TRBD2	TRBV12-3/TRBV12-4	-	TRBJ2-2
CASRRGLALDTQYF	TGTGCCAGCAGGCGTGGACTAGCTCTAGATACGCAGTATTTT	TRBD2	TRBV6-1	many	TRBJ2-3
CATTTGPEAFF	TGTGCCACAACGACAGGACCTGAAGCTTTCTTT	-	TRBV10-3	-	TRBJ1-1
CASSWAGVKQFF	TGTGCCAGCAGTTGGGCCGGGGTTAAGCAGTTCTTC	-	TRBV12-3/TRBV12-4	few	TRBJ2-1
CASSLSGLTGYTF	TGTGCCAGCAGTTTATCGGGCCTCACCGGCTACACCTTC	-	TRBV27	many	TRBJ1-2
CAWSVGVGLAGVSEQFF	TGTGCCTGGAGTGTGGGTGTTGGACTAGCGGGAGTATCCGAGCAGTTCTTC	TRBD2	TRBV30	few	TRBJ2-1
CASSLDRANYGYTF	TGCGCCAGCAGCTTGGACCGCGCGAACTATGGCTACACCTTC	-	TRBV5-1	many	TRBJ1-2
CASSRTGSNYGYTF	TGCGCCAGCAGCCGCACGGGATCTAACTATGGCTACACCTTC	-	TRBV4-1	-	TRBJ1-2
CSARADGLSNQPQHF	TGCAGTGCTAGAGCGGACGGACTTAGCAATCAGCCCCAGCATTTT	-	TRBV20-1	many	TRBJ1-5
CASSGQGGPNEKLFF	TGTGCCAGCAGTGGACAGGGGGGCCCGAATGAAAAACTGTTTTTT	TRBD1	TRBV12-3/TRBV12-4	many	TRBJ1-4
CASSVQGFGANVLTF	TGTGCCAGCTCAGTACAGGGTTTTGGGGCCAACGTCCTGACTTTC	-	TRBV18	few	TRBJ2-6
CSARASGTSESEQFF	TGCAGTGCTAGGGCCTCCGGGACTAGCGAGAGTGAGCAGTTCTTC	TRBD2	TRBV20-1	many	TRBJ2-1
CASTSSGTATGELFF	TGTGCCAGCACTTCCTCCGGGACAGCCACCGGGGAGCTGTTTTTT	TRBD1	TRBV6-1	-	TRBJ2-2
CSARDLTSGAYNEQFF	TGCAGTGCTAGAGATCTGACTAGCGGGGCCTACAATGAGCAGTTCTTC	TRBD2	TRBV20-1	-	TRBJ2-1
CASSVVWTTYEQYF	TGTGCCAGCAGCGTAGTTTGGACTACCTACGAGCAGTACTTC	-	TRBV9	-	TRBJ2-7
CASRGVGNQPQHF	TGTGCCAGCAGAGGGGTAGGCAATCAGCCCCAGCATTTT	-	TRBV2	many	TRBJ1-5
CASSSRTAALGEQCF	TGTGCCAGCAGCTCCCGCACAGCCGCTCTGGGCGAGCAGTGCTTC	-	TRBV9	once	TRBJ2-7
CASRWPVDQPQHF	TGTGCCAGCAGATGGCCGGTGGACCAGCCCCAGCATTTT	-	TRBV7-8	once	TRBJ1-5
CASSPRQGGGANVLTF	TGTGCCAGCAGCCCCAGACAGGGCGGAGGGGCCAACGTCCTGACTTTC	TRBD1	TRBV9	-	TRBJ2-6